The 27 T cell receptor beta chains below come from one sample, sequenced in a study of technical replicates of blood from a handful of donors. TCRdb's copy holds only in-frame clones and misses some; the assay was immunoSEQ multiplex PCR. The sample shows tens of thousands of clones, 95% to 96% of them seen only once. The sequenced sample consisted of T cells isolated from PBMCs. The receptor set was obtained from a human donor in good health.

This rearrangement joins TRBV19 to TRBJ1-5; 9 positions agree with TRBD1. The CDR3 runs to 14 residues. Germline V lookup: CDR1 LNHDA, CDR2 SQIVND (reference sequence). V was clipped by 5 bases and J by 6 bases; unmatched bases: 5. Here the CDR3 DNA reads TGTGCCAGTAGTTGGGACAGGGAGGTTCAGCCCCAGCATTTT. This translates into CASSWDREVQPQHF. The full variable domain, in which reference TRBV19 and TRBJ1-5 provide the parts outside the CDR3, is DGGITQSPKYLFRKEGQNVTLSCEQNLNHDAMYWYRQDPGQGLRLIYYSQIVNDFQKGDIAEGYSVSREKKESFPLTVTSAQKNPTAFYLCASSWDREVQPQHFGDGTRLSIL.

This chain joins TRBV19 and TRBJ1-5; perhaps TRBD1 as D (6 bases). The germline CDR1 and CDR2 sequences are LNHDA and SQIVND (reference sequence). Trimming cost V 4 bases and J 0 bases, with 10 bases left between them. The CDR3 covers 15 residues. The CDR3 protein is CASSTAGDSNQPQHF. The DNA for the CDR3 is TGTGCCAGTAGTACAGCAGGGGATAGCAATCAGCCCCAGCATTTT.

This rearrangement joins TRBV30 to TRBJ1-4; D unclear. Looked up from germline, CDR1 is GTSNPN and CDR2 is SVGIG (reference sequence). Trimming removed 0 bases from V and 4 bases from J, with 6 bases in between. The CDR3 is 13 residues long. The CDR3: CAWSVGGNEKLFF. The CDR3 bases are TGTGCCTGGAGTGTAGGAGGTAATGAAAAACTGTTTTTT.

This clone was observed once. V is TRBV9 and J is TRBJ1-1; 8 bases agree with TRBD1. Germline CDR1 SGDLS, CDR2 YYNGEE. V lost 3 bases and J lost 4; bases outside the gene matches: 5. The CDR3 runs 14 residues. The CDR3 spells CASSATGDVTEAFF. The DNA of the CDR3 is TGTGCCAGCAGCGCGACAGGGGATGTCACTGAAGCTTTCTTT. The entire variable domain, with the rest obtained from reference TRBV9 and TRBJ1-1, is as follows: DSGVTQTPKHLITATGQRVTLRCSPRSGDLSVYWYQQSLDQGLQFLIQYYNGEERAKGNILERFSAQQFPDLHSELNLSSLELGDSALYFCASSATGDVTEAFFGQGTRLTVV.

The chain has TRBV19 and TRBJ2-6; a possible D gene is TRBD2 (6 bases). CDR3 length: 16 residues. Germline values: CDR1 LNHDA, CDR2 SQIVND (reference sequence). Deletions cut 5 bases from V and 0 bases from J, with 11 bases between. The CDR3 spells CASSPGVLSGANVLTF. CDR3 nucleotide sequence: TGTGCCAGTAGTCCGGGAGTCCTCTCTGGGGCCAACGTCCTGACTTTC.

The genes are TRBV20-1 and TRBJ2-4; D is unclear. The germline V gene has CDR1 DFQATT and CDR2 SNEGSKA (reference sequence). This CDR3 comprises 11 residues. The V end lost 2 bases, the J end lost 4 bases, and 3 bases lay between the germline ends. The CDR3 loop reads CSARQKNIQYF. The CDR3 DNA is TGCAGTGCTAGACAAAAAAACATTCAGTACTTC.

This clone was recorded once. The CDR3 coding sequence is TGTGCCAGCAGCGTAGTAGCGTCCTCCTACGAGCAGTACTTC. Translated: CASSVVASSYEQYF. This sequence joins TRBV9 and TRBJ2-7, with D possibly matching TRBD2 (5 bases). Trimming left V 0 bases short and J 0 bases short, with 7 bases between. Germline assignment: CDR1 SGDLS and CDR2 YYNGEE. The CDR3 is 14 residues long.

The V gene is TRBV28, the J gene TRBJ1-1; D is undetermined. The CDR3 is made up of 13 amino acids. The germline V gene encodes CDR1 MDHEN and CDR2 SYDVKM. The V end was cut by 2 bases, the J end by 6 bases, with 10 bases between. The CDR3 spells CASSLRVAAEAFF. As DNA, the CDR3 is TGTGCCAGCAGTTTACGGGTGGCGGCTGAAGCTTTCTTT.

CDR3 nucleotides: TGTGCCTGGAGCGAGCTATGGGAGCAGTTCTTC. It codes for CAWSELWEQFF. The chain recombines TRBV30 with TRBJ2-1; D gene ambiguous. This CDR3 has 11 amino acids. The V gene lost 3 bases and the J gene lost 10 bases, with 10 bases spanning the gap. Germline values: CDR1 GTSNPN, CDR2 SVGIG (reference sequence).

The chain couples TRBV23-1 to TRBJ2-6; D perhaps matches TRBD1 (6 bases). TRBV23-1 is placed among ORFs of uncertain function. V shed 2 bases and J shed 0 bases, with 14 bases lying between them. This CDR3 spans 18 amino acids. DNA for the CDR3: TGCGCCAGCAGTCAACGGAAGGACAGCGCCTCTGGGGCCAACGTCCTGACTTTC. Protein: CASSQRKDSASGANVLTF.

This clone was seen once. The rearrangement links TRBV9 to TRBJ1-1, with 10 bases fitting TRBD1. V dropped 2 bases and J dropped 4; count of bases not matched to a gene: 5. The CDR3 contains 15 residues. The V gene's germline CDR1 is SGDLS and CDR2 YYNGEE. The CDR3 coding sequence is TGTGCCAGCAGCGTGACAGGGGGCTTGTCCACTGAAGCTTTCTTT. Translating it yields CASSVTGGLSTEAFF. The full variable domain, completed using reference TRBV9 and TRBJ1-1, is DSGVTQTPKHLITATGQRVTLRCSPRSGDLSVYWYQQSLDQGLQFLIQYYNGEERAKGNILERFSAQQFPDLHSELNLSSLELGDSALYFCASSVTGGLSTEAFFGQGTRLTVV.

This clone was recorded once. The chain is built from TRBV11-1 and TRBJ2-2; no definite D call. The CDR3 extends over 17 amino acids. V gave up 5 bases and J gave up 0 bases, with 16 bases separating them. Looked up from germline, CDR1 is SGHAT and CDR2 is FQDESV (reference sequence). In DNA, the CDR3 is TGTGCCAGCAGCCCGACTGGTATTTACGCGAACACCGGGGAGCTGTTTTTT. Its protein is CASSPTGIYANTGELFF.

This sequence joins TRBV21-1 and TRBJ1-2; no DNA check was done on the table's D call, TRBD1. TRBV21-1 represents a pseudogene. CDR3 length equals 14 residues. CDR3 protein: CASRRDRFYHGYTF. CDR3 bases: TGTGCCAGCAGAAGGGACAGGTTTTACCATGGCTACACCTTC.

V usage is TRBV6-5 and J usage is TRBJ1-3; D is unresolved. The V end was cut by 7 bases, the J end by 4 bases, with 11 bases between. Germline assignment: CDR1 MNHEY and CDR2 SVGAGI. The CDR3 runs to 13 residues. DNA of the CDR3: TGTGCCAGCACCGCCTCGGGGGGAAACACCATATATTTT. Its translation: CASTASGGNTIYF.

This rearrangement joins TRBV10-3 to TRBJ1-5; a possible D gene is TRBD1 (5 bases). Per germline, CDR1 ENHRY and CDR2 SYGVKD. V lost 10 bases and J 0 bases, leaving 16 bases between the germline ends. The CDR3 length is 15 residues. The CDR3 DNA is TGTGCCACTAAGGGGTCAGTTTATAGCAATCAGCCCCAGCATTTT. This gives the protein CATKGSVYSNQPQHF.

The rearrangement links TRBV7-6 to TRBJ1-1; the match to TRBD1 covers 8 bases. The germline V gene encodes CDR1 SGHVS and CDR2 FNYEAQ. The V and J ends lost 1 base and 5 bases, in that order; junction bases with no gene match: 3. This CDR3 is built from 14 residues. This CDR3 reads CASSLGQGKTEAFF. The DNA of the CDR3 is TGTGCCAGCAGCTTAGGACAGGGGAAGACTGAAGCTTTCTTT.

The rearrangement uses TRBV5-1 and TRBJ2-5, with TRBD2 identical over 11 bases. This CDR3 region has 16 residues. Germline V CDR1 and CDR2: SGHRS, YFSETQ. The V and J ends lost 3 bases and 3 bases, in that order; junction bases with no gene match: 7. The CDR3 protein is CASSYWTSGREETQYF. In DNA, the CDR3 is TGCGCCAGCAGCTACTGGACTAGCGGGCGCGAAGAGACCCAGTACTTC. Together with reference TRBV5-1 and TRBJ2-5, the CDR3 gives the full variable domain: KAGVTQTPRYLIKTRGQQVTLSCSPISGHRSVSWYQQTPGQGLQFLFEYFSETQRNKGNFPGRFSGRQFSNSRSEMNVSTLELGDSALYLCASSYWTSGREETQYFGPGTRLLVL.

Here the CDR3 DNA reads TGTGCCTGGAGAAGGTTGTTAGGGACAGGGCTCACCGGGGAGCTGTTTTTT. It is translated as CAWRRLLGTGLTGELFF. This chain uses TRBV30 with TRBJ2-2, with 9 bases fitting TRBD1. The CDR3 is 17 amino acids. The ends lost 3 bases at V and 4 bases at J; junction bases unmatched: 12. The V gene's germline CDR1 is GTSNPN and CDR2 SVGIG (reference sequence).

The rearrangement joins TRBV9 to TRBJ2-7, with D maybe TRBD2 (5 bases). V gave up 0 bases and J gave up 5 bases, with 15 bases separating them. CDR1 and CDR2 from the germline V gene are SGDLS and YYNGEE. The CDR3 loop spans 15 amino acids. The CDR3 nucleotides are TGTGCCAGCAGCGTAGATCCGGGGTTTGATCACGAGCAGTACTTC. The encoded protein is CASSVDPGFDHEQYF.

The rearrangement uses TRBV28 and TRBJ2-1; a possible D gene is TRBD1 (6 bases). CDR1 is MDHEN and CDR2 is SYDVKM in the germline V gene. Trimming shortened V by 7 bases and J by 7 bases, and 17 bases separated the two germline ends. The CDR3 totals 14 residues. The CDR3 loop is CASTSDRLLNEQFF. The CDR3 region has the DNA TGTGCCAGCACCTCCGACAGGCTGCTGAATGAGCAGTTCTTC.

The chain has TRBV20-1 and TRBJ2-5, with D possibly being TRBD1 (5 bases). This CDR3 comprises 11 residues. Germline loops: CDR1 DFQATT, CDR2 SNEGSKA (reference sequence). V was cut by 4 bases and J by 3 bases, with 6 bases left in between. CDR3 in amino acids: CSATGKETQYF. The CDR3 DNA sequence: TGCAGTGCTACAGGGAAAGAGACCCAGTACTTC.

This sequence joins TRBV10-3 and TRBJ1-5; TRBD1 might be the D (6 bases). The germline V and J ends were trimmed by 10 bases and 4 bases, with 14 bases remaining between them. Germline CDR1 is ENHRY and CDR2 is SYGVKD. The length of the CDR3 is 13 residues. The CDR3 sequence: CATTDSANQPQHF. The DNA of the CDR3 is TGTGCCACCACGGACAGCGCTAATCAGCCCCAGCATTTT.

This clone was found once. CDR3 sequence reads: CASSYSRDTQYF. CDR3 nucleotide sequence: TGTGCCAGCAGTTACTCGCGGGATACGCAGTATTTT. The chain links TRBV6-5 to TRBJ2-3, with unresolved D. The CDR3 runs to 12 residues. Germline CDR1 and CDR2: MNHEY and SVGAGI. The germline V and J ends were trimmed by 0 bases and 6 bases, with 4 bases remaining between them.

Worth noting for this clone: Mismatch with germline at one junction end may stem from a read error. The chain carries TRBV11-2 and TRBJ1-5; TRBD1 matches at 7 bases. This CDR3 spans 14 amino acids. CDR1 is SGHAT and CDR2 is FQNNGV in the germline V gene. CDR3 in amino acids: CASGLGGSNQPQHF. The DNA for the CDR3 is TGTGCCAGCGGCTTAGGGGGCAGCAATCAGCCCCAGCATTTT. Drawing the rest from reference TRBV11-2 and TRBJ1-5, the complete variable domain is EAGVAQSPRYKIIEKRQSVAFWCNPISGHATLYWYQQILGQGPKLLIQFQNNGVVDDSQLPKDRFSAERLKGVDSTLKIQPAKLEDSAVYLCASGLGGSNQPQHFGDGTRLSIL.

V gene TRBV10-3 combines with J gene TRBJ2-1, with 10 bases aligning to TRBD2. The trim removed 9 bases at V and 8 bases at J, leaving 13 bases unmatched. The CDR3 length is 15 residues. Germline CDR1 and CDR2: ENHRY and SYGVKD. The CDR3: CAIGVLAGGGYEQFF. In DNA, the CDR3 is TGTGCCATTGGGGTATTAGCGGGAGGCGGCTATGAGCAGTTCTTC.

This clone was seen only once. The chain couples TRBV19 to TRBJ2-7; TRBD1 agrees at 8 bases. The CDR3 spans 17 residues. After removal of 4 bases from V and 6 bases from J, the junction contained 17 bases not matched to a gene. Germline V gives CDR1 LNHDA, CDR2 SQIVND (reference sequence). In DNA, the CDR3 is TGTGCCAGTAGTACCACGCCAAGGACAGGGATTTACGGCGAGCAGTACTTC. It is translated as CASSTTPRTGIYGEQYF.

CDR3 sequence (DNA): TGTGCCAGCAGCCAAGAGTCGGTGACAGGGCGGGTTGAAGCTTTCTTT. Protein: CASSQESVTGRVEAFF. The V gene is TRBV14, the J gene TRBJ1-1; 7 nucleotides match TRBD1. The CDR3 extends over 16 amino acids. CDR1 SGHDN and CDR2 FVKESK come from the germline V gene. V lost 0 bases, J lost 7 bases, and 11 bases stayed unmatched. Using reference TRBV14 and TRBJ1-1 for the parts outside the CDR3, the full variable domain is EAGVTQFPSHSVIEKGQTVTLRCDPISGHDNLYWYRRVMGKEIKFLLHFVKESKQDESGMPNNRFLAERTGGTYSTLKVQPAELEDSGVYFCASSQESVTGRVEAFFGQGTRLTVV.